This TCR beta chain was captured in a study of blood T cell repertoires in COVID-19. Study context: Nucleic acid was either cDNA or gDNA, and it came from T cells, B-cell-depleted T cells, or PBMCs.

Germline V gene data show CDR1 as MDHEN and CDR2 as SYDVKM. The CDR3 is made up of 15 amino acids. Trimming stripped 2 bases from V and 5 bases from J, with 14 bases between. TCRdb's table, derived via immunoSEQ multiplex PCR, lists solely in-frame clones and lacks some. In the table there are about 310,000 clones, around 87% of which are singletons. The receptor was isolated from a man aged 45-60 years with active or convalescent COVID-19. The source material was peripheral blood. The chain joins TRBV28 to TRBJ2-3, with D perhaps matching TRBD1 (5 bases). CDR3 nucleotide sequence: TGTGCCAGCAGTTTAGGGGCGGACCTCAAAGATACGCAGTATTTT. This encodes CASSLGADLKDTQYF.